The present T cell receptor beta chain was sequenced within a study of monozygotic twins with inflammatory bowel disease. Overall study findings and caveats: The study found lower TCRbeta diversity (inverse Simpson) in IBD patients than in healthy co-twins.

The germline CDR1 and CDR2 sequences are SGHAT and FQNNGV. The CDR3 consists of 14 residues. A remark on this clonotype: Its antigen is not known.

TCRdb reanalyzed the 5' RACE reads and collapses them to one entry per CDR3 protein, without DNA. This sample's table reports about 150,000 distinct CDR3 sequences. Material for sequencing was blood. V gene TRBV11-2 combines with J gene TRBJ2-3; lacking DNA, the TRBD2 call made by TCRdb goes unchecked. The TCR sequence derives from a human donor with ulcerative colitis or Crohn's disease, or a healthy co-twin of an affected twin (not recorded which). CDR3 protein: CASSRLATTDTQYF.